This TCR beta chain was observed in a study of sequential checkpoint blockade in melanoma (dated by TCRdb to between 2019 and 2020). For the study in its entirety: Patients were assigned by 1:1 randomization to either first-line nivolumab followed by ipilimumab (arm A) or ipilimumab followed by nivolumab (arm B). Maintenance nivolumab came after both trial sequences. DNA from 91 pretreatment melanoma tumor samples underwent TCRbeta immunosequencing. For more than 20 patients, matched tumor biopsies were obtained before treatment and at week 13, following single-agent nivolumab (arm A) or ipilimumab (arm B). About three quarters of the matched tumor biopsy pairs taken before and after treatment were from the same lesion.

Study-wide conclusions, independent of this receptor: The model for predicting response that combines TCR metrics with mutation burden needs to be validated in larger, independent patient cohorts. Within-arm analyses of tumor T-cell fraction were limited by small sample sizes and reduced statistical power. In the nivolumab-first arm (arm A), pretreatment tumor TIL clonality was associated with response (P = .04). PD-L1 staining and CD8+ T-cell counts correlated with tumor T-cell fraction and clonality, whereas mutational load did not. Patients whose tumor T-cell fraction and clonality increased by week 13 were about 30 times more likely to achieve clinical benefit.

Read against the paper, the sample's treatment or condition label means: randomized to nivolumab then ipilimumab (arm A) or the reverse (arm B). None of the patients in the trial had previously been given DNA-damaging chemotherapy. CheckMate 064, a randomized, open-label phase II trial of sequential checkpoint blockade, was the source of the samples, all of which came from patients with melanoma. Genomic DNA from formalin-fixed paraffin-embedded (FFPE) tissue samples served as the input for tumor TCR sequencing. The immunoSEQ Assay was used to immunosequence TCRbeta CDR3 regions from genomic DNA. Genomic DNA was amplified by bias-controlled multiplex PCR before high-throughput sequencing. From the authors' description of their analysis: To quantify the absolute abundance of each unique TCRbeta CDR3 region, the sequences were collapsed and filtered. Clonality, defined as 1 minus Pielou's evenness, was calculated using only productive rearrangements. Tumor T-cell fraction was calculated by normalizing TCRbeta template counts to the amount of usable DNA, which was estimated from several housekeeping genes. A previously published method was used to identify clones whose frequencies were significantly greater in on-treatment samples than in baseline samples. This is the immuneACCESS table as TCRdb keeps it, with only in-frame sequences that have V and J called. A part of the clones is gone; compared with another copy, unresolved V genes explain less than half, and the rest is unexplained. V, J and clone size are those of that table, while D and trimming were read from the DNA. Counted in this sample were about 37,000 clones; roughly 32% of them appeared once. Under 2% of the sample lies in the top ten.

In the case of this clone: Its target antigen remains unknown. One base away there is no much larger clone; base qualities are not given.

The sequence derives from a human donor with melanoma. Material: tumor tissue (inferred from file names), obtained from a patient given nivolumab and ipilimumab in sequence.

The CDR3 protein sequence reads: CASSIGEFTDTQYF. In nucleotides, the sequence is TGTGCCAGTAGTATTGGGGAATTCACAGATACGCAGTATTTT. This chain joins TRBV19 to TRBJ2-3; confidence is insufficient to name the D gene. V was cut back by 3 bases and J by 2 bases, leaving a gap of 9 bases between them. Reading from cysteine to phenylalanine, the CDR3 counts 14 amino acids. Only the CDR3 DNA stays, 42 bases, in frame from base 1. Based on the germline V gene (reference sequence), the CDR1 and CDR2 sequences are LNHDA and SQIVND. With all but the CDR3 taken from the reference TRBV19 and TRBJ2-3 genes, the full variable domain is: DGGITQSPKYLFRKEGQNVTLSCEQNLNHDAMYWYRQDPGQGLRLIYYSQIVNDFQKGDIAEGYSVSREKKESFPLTVTSAQKNPTAFYLCASSIGEFTDTQYFGPGTRLTVL.